Following are 7 T cell receptor beta chains from one sample sequenced in a study of PD-1 and CTLA-4 blockade in melanoma. Clones were read by immunoSEQ multiplex PCR, and TCRdb kept only the in-frame ones, dropping some. This sample has 15,000 to 20,000 clones, with over 65% found just once. Here the sequenced sample was CD8+ T cells from peripheral blood, taken before anti-PD-1 treatment. The origin of the receptors is a human donor with melanoma.

This chain's CDR3 is CASRSTGELFF. Written as DNA, the CDR3 is TGTGCCAGCAGGTCCACCGGGGAGCTGTTTTTT. The rearrangement uses TRBV6-5 and TRBJ2-2; D unresolved. Trimming removed 6 bases at V and 4 bases at J, with 3 bases between. Per germline, CDR1 MNHEY and CDR2 SVGAGI. The CDR3 loop spans 11 amino acids.

This clone appeared a few times. The rearrangement joins TRBV5-8 to TRBJ1-2; D is undetermined. From germline, CDR1 is SGHTS and CDR2 YDEGEE. This CDR3 comprises 14 residues. With 2 bases removed from V and 3 bases from J, the gap between germline ends came to 11 bases. CDR3 DNA sequence: TGTGCCAGCAGCTTACGAGCTTCGGACTATGGCTACACCTTC. Translated: CASSLRASDYGYTF. The full variable domain, with the rest looked up from reference TRBV5-8 and TRBJ1-2, is EAGVTQSPTHLIKTRGQQATLRCSPISGHTSVYWYQQALGLGLQFLLWYDEGEERNRGNFPPRFSGRQFPNYSSELNVNALELEDSALYLCASSLRASDYGYTFGSGTRLTVV.

The V and J genes are TRBV13 and TRBJ1-1; no reliable D call. The CDR3 runs to 12 residues. Germline lookup yields CDR1 PRHDT and CDR2 FYEKMQ (reference sequence). Trimming stripped 5 bases from V and 5 bases from J, with 9 bases between. CDR3 loop: CASSHGDTEAFF. The CDR3, as DNA: TGTGCCAGCAGCCATGGGGATACTGAAGCTTTCTTT. Full variable domain (outside the CDR3, taken from reference TRBV13 and TRBJ1-1): AAGVIQSPRHLIKEKRETATLKCYPIPRHDTVYWYQQGPGQDPQFLISFYEKMQSDKGSIPDRFSAQQFSDYHSELNMSSLELGDSALYFCASSHGDTEAFFGQGTRLTVV.

CDR3 residues: CASSLIASGPIPSYEQYF. CDR3 bases: TGTGCCAGCAGTTTAATAGCATCGGGACCAATACCCTCCTACGAGCAGTACTTC. The chain recombines TRBV28 with TRBJ2-7, with D perhaps TRBD1 or TRBD2 (5 bases each). V was trimmed by 2 bases and J by 0 bases, leaving 20 bases between them. The CDR3 totals 18 residues. Germline CDR1 is MDHEN and CDR2 is SYDVKM.

The chain employs TRBV13 and TRBJ1-4; D not resolved. Looked up from germline, CDR1 is PRHDT and CDR2 is FYEKMQ (reference sequence). V dropped 4 bases and J dropped 8 bases, with 14 bases sitting between them. The CDR3 is made up of 14 amino acids. CDR3 nucleotides: TGTGCCAGCAGCTCCGCGGGTCGGGAAGAAAAACTGTTTTTT. Its protein product is CASSSAGREEKLFF.

The gene calls are TRBV27 and TRBJ1-5, with D perhaps TRBD1 (5 bases). The CDR3 runs to 16 residues. Trimming took off 4 bases at V and 7 bases at J, with 20 bases between the two ends. The V gene's germline CDR1 is MNHEY and CDR2 SMNVEV (reference sequence). CDR3 region: CASSSLLRGARQPQHF. The CDR3 bases are TGTGCCAGCAGTTCCCTCCTCCGGGGCGCAAGGCAGCCCCAGCATTTT.

The V gene is TRBV25-1, the J gene TRBJ1-3, with D possibly being TRBD1 (5 bases). V was pared by 2 bases and J by 4 bases, with 12 bases between. CDR3 length equals 15 residues. Germline V gives CDR1 MGHDK, CDR2 SYGVNS. The CDR3 protein is CASSEAGGYGNTIYF. The CDR3 bases are TGTGCCAGCAGTGAAGCGGGGGGGTACGGAAACACCATATATTTT.